This TCR beta chain stems from a study of CD8 T cells in ankylosing spondylitis. Study observations and caveats: The authors found the disease-linked clones to be CD8+ and relatively rare in peripheral blood. Several highly homologous variants made up a TCR beta motif, and this motif appeared characteristic of ankylosing spondylitis blood. A subset of motif variants has previously been described in the synovial fluid and blood of reactive arthritis.

Germline CDR1 is ENHRY and CDR2 is SYGVKD. J gave up 5 bases and V 2 bases, and 4 bases lay outside the gene matches. The CDR3 sequence is 14 residues long. This clonotype was seen many times. Its antigen is currently unknown. 5'-RACE, quantitative and with molecular barcodes, yielded the TCR beta libraries. MiXCR, run by TCRdb on the 5' RACE reads, gives a single entry per CDR3 protein. In the table there are 700,000 to 1,000,000 distinct CDR3 sequences, 12% of which are singletons. This TCR was recovered from a male donor with ankylosing spondylitis. The sequenced sample was blood, either unsorted or a sorted T cell fraction (not recorded which). This chain uses TRBV10-3 with TRBJ2-3, with 7 bases aligning to TRBD2. CDR3 residues: CAISEGASGDTQYF. The CDR3 DNA reads TGTGCCATCAGTGAGGGTGCTAGCGGAGATACGCAGTATTTT.